This T cell receptor (beta chain) was captured by sequencing in a study of blood T cell repertoires in COVID-19. In the study overall: Collection of acute and convalescent COVID-19 samples took place in the United States, Italy and Spain. Sample material is recorded as cDNA or gDNA derived from T cells, B-cell-depleted T cells, or PBMCs.

In the original workflow: Estimation of nucleated cell counts relied on the amplification of reference gene primers. Using immunoSEQ multiplex PCR, the repertoire was profiled, and TCRdb retains in-frame clones only, with some absent. The DNA was the basis for D and trimming; V, J and clone size are from that table. This table has approximately 230,000 clones, roughly 85% appearing once. This CDR3 region has 15 residues. Germline-derived CDR1 and CDR2 are SGHTA and FQGTGA. Trimming cost V 5 bases and J 3 bases, with 16 bases left between them. The rearrangement joins TRBV7-3 to TRBJ1-2, with D tentatively TRBD1 (5 bases). Sequenced input: peripheral blood. The TCR comes from a man between 18 and 29 years old with active or convalescent COVID-19. The CDR3 loop reads CASSPQAGGDYGYTF. The DNA of the CDR3 is TGTGCCAGCAGCCCACAGGCCGGTGGGGACTATGGCTACACCTTC. Based on the CDR3 plus reference TRBV7-3 and TRBJ1-2, the full variable domain is GAGVSQTPSNKVTEKGKYVELRCDPISGHTALYWYRQSLGQGPEFLIYFQGTGAADDSGLPNDRFFAVRPEGSVSTLKIQRTERGDSAVYLCASSPQAGGDYGYTFGSGTRLTVV.